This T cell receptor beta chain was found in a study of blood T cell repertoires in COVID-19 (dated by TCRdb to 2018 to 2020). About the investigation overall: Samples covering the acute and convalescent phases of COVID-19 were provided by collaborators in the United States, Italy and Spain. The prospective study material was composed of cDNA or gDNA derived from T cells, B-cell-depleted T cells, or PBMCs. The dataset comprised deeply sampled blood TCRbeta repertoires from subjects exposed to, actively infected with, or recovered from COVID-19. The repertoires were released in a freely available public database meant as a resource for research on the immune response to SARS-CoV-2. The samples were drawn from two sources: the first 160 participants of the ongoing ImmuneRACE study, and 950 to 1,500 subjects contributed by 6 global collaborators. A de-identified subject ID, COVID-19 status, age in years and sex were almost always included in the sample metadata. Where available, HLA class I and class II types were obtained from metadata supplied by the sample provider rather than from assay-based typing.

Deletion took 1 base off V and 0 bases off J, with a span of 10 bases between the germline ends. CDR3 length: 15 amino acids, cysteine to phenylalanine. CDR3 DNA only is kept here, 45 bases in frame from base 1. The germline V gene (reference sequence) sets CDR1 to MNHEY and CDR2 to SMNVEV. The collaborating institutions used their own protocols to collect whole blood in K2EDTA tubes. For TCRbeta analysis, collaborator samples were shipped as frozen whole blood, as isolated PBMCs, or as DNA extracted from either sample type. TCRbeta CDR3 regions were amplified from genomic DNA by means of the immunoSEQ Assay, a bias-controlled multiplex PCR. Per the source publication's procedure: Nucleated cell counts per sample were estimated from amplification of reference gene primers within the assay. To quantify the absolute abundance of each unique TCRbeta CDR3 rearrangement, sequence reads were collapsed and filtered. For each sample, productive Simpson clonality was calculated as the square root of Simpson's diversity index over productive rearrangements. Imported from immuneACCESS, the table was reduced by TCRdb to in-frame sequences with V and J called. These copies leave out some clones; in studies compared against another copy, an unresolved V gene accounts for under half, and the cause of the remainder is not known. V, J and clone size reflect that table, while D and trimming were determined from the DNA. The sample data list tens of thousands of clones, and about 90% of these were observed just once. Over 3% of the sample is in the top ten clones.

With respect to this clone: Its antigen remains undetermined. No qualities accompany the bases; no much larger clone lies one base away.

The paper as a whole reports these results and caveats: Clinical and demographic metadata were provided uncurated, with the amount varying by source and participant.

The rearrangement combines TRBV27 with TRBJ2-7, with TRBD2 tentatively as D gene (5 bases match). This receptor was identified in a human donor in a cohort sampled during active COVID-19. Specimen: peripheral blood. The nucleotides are TGTGCCAGCAGTTTATACGGGGAGCACTCCTACGAGCAGTACTTC. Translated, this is CASSLYGEHSYEQYF.